These 14 T cell receptor beta chains were sequenced from one sample in a study of cytomegalovirus exposure and HLA in healthy donors. PCR used 60 Vbeta primers and 13 Jbeta primers. TCRdb's table, derived via immunoSEQ multiplex PCR, lists solely in-frame clones and lacks some. The sample lists around 170,000 clones; around four fifths were seen once. Specimen: PBMCs. These receptors were taken from a man aged 18 to 30 in good health and CMV-seronegative.

This chain uses TRBV4-3 with TRBJ1-1; TRBD1 agrees at 9 bases. The CDR3 contains 14 residues. The germline V gene has CDR1 LGHNA and CDR2 YSLEER. J was trimmed by 3 bases and V by 4 bases; bases with no gene match: 3. The CDR3 nucleotides read TGCGCCAGCAGCCCCCGGGACAGGGACACTGAAGCTTTCTTT. It encodes CASSPRDRDTEAFF.

The chain recombines TRBV9 with TRBJ1-3; the D is unclear. This CDR3 spans 15 amino acids. The germline CDR1 and CDR2 sequences are SGDLS and YYNGEE. Trimming took off 3 bases at V and 2 bases at J, with 12 bases between the two ends. The CDR3 DNA reads TGTGCCAGCAGCGCCTCGGATGGGCCTGGAAACACCATATATTTT. This encodes CASSASDGPGNTIYF.

This chain connects TRBV7-9 to TRBJ1-2, with D tentatively TRBD1 (5 bases). V lost 4 bases to trimming and J lost 8 bases, with 17 bases between them. Germline CDR1 SEHNR, CDR2 FQNEAQ (reference sequence). The CDR3 loop spans 14 amino acids. As DNA, the CDR3 is TGTGCCAGCAGCTCGACGACAGCTATGCACGGCTACACCTTC. This gives the protein CASSSTTAMHGYTF.

About this clone: The same CDR3 can be traced to other DNA sequences in this sample. V is TRBV7-9 and J is TRBJ1-1; possibly TRBD1 for D (5 bases). Germline lookup yields CDR1 SEHNR and CDR2 FQNEAQ (reference sequence). V lost 1 base and J 1 base, leaving 7 bases between the germline ends. The CDR3 extends over 14 amino acids. DNA for the CDR3: TGTGCCAGCAGCTTAGTGGGGGGGAACACTGAAGCTTTCTTT. Translated: CASSLVGGNTEAFF.

This clone was observed a few times. The J gene is TRBJ2-1, the V gene TRBV7-3; 9 bases align to TRBD2. CDR3 length: 16 amino acids. V gave up 5 bases and J gave up 5 bases; unmatched junction bases: 10. In germline, CDR1 is SGHTA, CDR2 FQGTGA. The CDR3 DNA follows: TGTGCCAGCAGCCTATCTAGCGGGACTGGGAACAATGAGCAGTTCTTC. Its protein product is CASSLSSGTGNNEQFF.

The chain uses TRBV6-6 and TRBJ2-4; TRBD2 agrees at 11 bases. Per germline, CDR1 MNHNY and CDR2 SVGAGI (reference sequence). The CDR3 covers 16 residues. Trimming removed 0 bases from V and 7 bases from J; junction bases left unmatched: 5. The CDR3 loop reads CASSYSVAGGRNIQYF. The DNA of the CDR3 is TGTGCCAGCAGTTACTCGGTAGCGGGGGGGAGGAACATTCAGTACTTC.

This clone was seen a handful of times. The gene calls are TRBV4-1 and TRBJ2-5, with a possible D match to TRBD2 (5 bases). Looked up from germline, CDR1 is MGHRA and CDR2 is YSYEKL. The V end lost 4 bases, the J end lost 0 bases, and 6 bases lay between the germline ends. The CDR3 runs 13 residues. The CDR3 region is CASSPDYQETQYF. The DNA for the CDR3 is TGCGCCAGCAGCCCGGACTACCAAGAGACCCAGTACTTC.

The V gene is TRBV28, the J gene TRBJ2-7, with no clear D. Germline CDR1 is MDHEN and CDR2 is SYDVKM. V lost 2 bases, J lost 4 bases, and 3 bases lay in between. The CDR3 has 11 residues. CDR3 in amino acids: CASSLRYEQYF. The CDR3 DNA is TGTGCCAGCAGTTTACGTTACGAGCAGTACTTC.

This chain connects TRBV29-1 to TRBJ1-1; D unresolved. V was shortened by 6 bases and J by 2 bases, with 28 bases between the two germline ends. The CDR3 loop spans 18 amino acids. Germline V gene data show CDR1 as SQVTM and CDR2 as ANQGSEA. The CDR3 DNA reads TGCAGCGTCGAACCCGGAAATTTTAGATCGGGAACTAACACTGAAGCTTTCTTT. This codes for CSVEPGNFRSGTNTEAFF.

The table lists this clone with a count of one. The chain joins TRBV6-5 to TRBJ1-1, with D unresolved. The V end lost 0 bases, the J end lost 4 bases, and 9 bases lay between the germline ends. This CDR3 region has 14 residues. Germline assignment: CDR1 MNHEY and CDR2 SVGAGI. For the CDR3, the DNA is TGTGCCAGCAGTTACTCGACCACAGTCACTGAAGCTTTCTTT. Protein sequence: CASSYSTTVTEAFF.

The chain combines TRBV7-6 with TRBJ1-1; 10 bases are a match to TRBD1. The CDR3 consists of 15 residues. Germline lookup yields CDR1 SGHVS and CDR2 FNYEAQ. After removal of 2 bases from V and 4 bases from J, the junction contained 4 bases not matched to a gene. The CDR3: CASSLRDRGPTEAFF. The DNA of the CDR3 is TGTGCCAGCAGCTTACGGGACAGGGGACCCACTGAAGCTTTCTTT.

In this sample, this clone turned up a few times. J is TRBJ2-2 and V is TRBV9; perhaps TRBD1 as D (6 bases). The germline V gene encodes CDR1 SGDLS and CDR2 YYNGEE. V shed 7 bases and J shed 0 bases, with 13 bases lying between them. This CDR3 has 15 residues. DNA of the CDR3: TGTGCCAGCGCCCGGGACATATCGAACACCGGGGAGCTGTTTTTT. Its translation is CASARDISNTGELFF.

This clone was detected a few times. The genes are TRBV19 and TRBJ2-7; unclear D gene. The CDR3 contains 14 residues. Germline V gene sequence: CDR1 LNHDA, CDR2 SQIVND (reference sequence). V shed 3 bases and J shed 3 bases, with 12 bases lying between them. The CDR3 DNA reads TGTGCCAGTAGTATCCGGGTAACGGACTACGAGCAGTACTTC. It encodes CASSIRVTDYEQYF.

The chain joins TRBV27 to TRBJ2-3; 10 bases are a match to TRBD2. Per the germline V gene, CDR1 is MNHEY and CDR2 is SMNVEV (reference sequence). Trimming at V came to 4 bases and at J to 1 base, leaving 14 bases not matched to a gene. The CDR3 runs to 19 residues. The CDR3 sequence is CASSSPFPERGGRTDTQYF. Here the CDR3 DNA reads TGTGCCAGCAGTTCCCCCTTCCCTGAGCGGGGGGGCCGCACAGATACGCAGTATTTT.